The 2 T cell receptor beta chains presented below share a single source sample, sequenced in a study of human T cells and chemical hapten exposure listed by TCRdb under 2021. Library generation was performed with 5' RACE. Reads for this sample came from an Illumina MiSeq. The public reads were quality trimmed at Q25 with fastp and then assembled into clones with MiXCR by TCRdb, keeping productive beta chains. When rows share a CDR3 protein, they turn into one entry using the most common DNA and genes. The sample table records 120,000 to 150,000 distinct CDR3 sequences; 4.1% of these occur just once. The top ten hold around 1.5% of the sample. Total RNA was extracted from unfractionated whole blood collected in Tempus Blood RNA tubes. The source is a female donor in good health.

This clonotype was counted at least ten times. The chain has TRBV6-5 and TRBJ1-5, with unresolved D. V gave up 2 bases and J gave up 3 bases, with 8 bases separating them. Germline values: CDR1 MNHEY, CDR2 SVGAGI. The CDR3 loop spans 14 amino acids. The CDR3 sequence: CASSYVGPNQPQHF. Here the CDR3 DNA reads TGTGCCAGCAGTTACGTCGGGCCCAATCAGCCCCAGCATTTT.

The sample holds many counts of this clonotype. V gene TRBV15 combines with J gene TRBJ2-3; 8 positions agree with TRBD2. CDR3 length: 16 residues. V lost 5 bases, J lost 4 bases, and 11 bases stayed unmatched. CDR1 LNHNV and CDR2 YYDKDF come from the germline V gene (reference sequence). CDR3: CATSPLMAGGADTQYF. CDR3 bases: TGTGCCACCAGCCCTTTAATGGCGGGGGGCGCAGATACGCAGTATTTT.